A selection of T cell receptor beta chains follows, all from one sample in a study of T-cell memory formation after mild COVID-19. MiXCR, run by TCRdb on the 5' RACE reads, gives a single entry per CDR3 protein. The table shows almost 550,000 distinct CDR3 sequences, with about 20% occurring only once. Sequenced input: PBMCs or a T cell subset sorted from them (not recorded which). Receptor source: an adult woman who had mild COVID-19 (a few samples of this study predate the infection). Cell type and time point are not known. CDR3s leave out the opening cysteine and the closing phenylalanine or tryptophan.

>12|TRBJ1-1|TRBV12-3/TRBV12-4
ASSLQEVHTEAF
>11|TRBJ2-3|TRBV6-1
ASSVPGTDTQY
>12|TRBJ1-2|TRBV12-3/TRBV12-4
ASSQNRDLGGYT
>11|TRBJ2-1|TRBV4-2
ASSEGTVHKQF
>12|TRBJ2-7|TRBV7-2
ASSGRGRPHEQY
>15|TRBJ2-4|TRBV15
ATSRDLVNIAKNIQY
>12|TRBJ1-2|TRBV3-1
ASSQEWVPYGYT
>11|TRBJ2-5|TRBV7-2
ASSLDMRKTQY
>14|TRBJ2-2|TRBV12-3/TRBV12-4
ASSLGGQGGTGELF
>10|TRBJ2-1|TRBV30
AWSVGRNEQF
>19|TRBJ2-1|TRBV5-1
ASSYIPGLAGVPSSYNEQF
>14|TRBJ2-3|TRBV24-1
ATSDPSGSVTDTQY
>13|TRBJ2-7|TRBV27
ASSLSGTARYEQY
>16|TRBJ2-1|TRBV19
ASSIPLIAGGPYNEQF
>13|TRBJ1-4|TRBV18
ASNRDRGDHEKLF
>13|TRBJ1-5|TRBV6-6
ASSYSIWGGQPQH
>11|TRBJ2-5|TRBV7-9
ASSSRGPETQY
>14|TRBJ2-2|TRBV9
ASSVSSGRHTGELF
>14|TRBJ2-7|TRBV7-8
ASSSARRPLGYEQY
>13|TRBJ2-1|TRBV12-3/TRBV12-4
ASSLRGQGKDEQF
>8|TRBJ2-1|TRBV24-1
ATSVIEQF
>12|TRBJ1-1|TRBV7-9
ASSSSDKNTEAF
>10|TRBJ2-1|TRBV4-3
ASSHLRNEQF
>13|TRBJ1-1|TRBV7-9
ASSSLTGAGAEAF
>14|TRBJ2-7|TRBV27
ASSSTSGRVVNEQY
>14|TRBJ2-3|TRBV24-1
ATSDPGTKTTDTQY
>14|TRBJ2-3|TRBV7-8
ASSRLAGVSTDTQY
>11|TRBJ1-2|TRBV12-3/TRBV12-4
ASSLQDRDGYT